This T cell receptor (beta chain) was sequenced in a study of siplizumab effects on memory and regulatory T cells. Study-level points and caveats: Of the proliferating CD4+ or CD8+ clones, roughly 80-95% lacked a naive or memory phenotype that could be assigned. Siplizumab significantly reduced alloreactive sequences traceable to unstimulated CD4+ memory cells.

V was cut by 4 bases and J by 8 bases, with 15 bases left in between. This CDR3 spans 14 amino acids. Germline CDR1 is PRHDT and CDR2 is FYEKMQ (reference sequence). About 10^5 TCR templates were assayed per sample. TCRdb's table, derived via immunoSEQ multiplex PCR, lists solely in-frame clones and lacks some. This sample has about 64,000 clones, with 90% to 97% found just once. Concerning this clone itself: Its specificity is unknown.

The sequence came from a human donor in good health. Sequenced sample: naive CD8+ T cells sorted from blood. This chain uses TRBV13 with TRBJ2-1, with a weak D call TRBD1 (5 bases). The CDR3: CASSSYQGLDEQFF. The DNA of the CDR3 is TGTGCCAGCAGCTCATACCAGGGTTTGGATGAGCAGTTCTTC.